The 29 T cell receptor beta chains listed next were all sequenced from one sample in a study of STAT5B mutations in CD4+ large granular lymphocyte leukemia. TCRdb keeps only in-frame clones here, not all; method: immunoSEQ multiplex PCR. This repertoire shows approximately 41,000 clones, about 82% found once; its top ten account for approximately 1.3%. Sequences were obtained from CD4+ T cells from blood buffy coats. All receptors come from a human donor in good health.

The rearrangement uses TRBV19 and TRBJ1-2; a weak D match, TRBD1 (6 bases). V was shortened by 8 bases and J by 4 bases, with 23 bases between the two germline ends. The CDR3 consists of 16 residues. The V gene's germline CDR1 is LNHDA and CDR2 SQIVND (reference sequence). DNA for the CDR3: TGTGCCAGTCTTAGTATCTCTACAGGGAATCGCTATGGCTACACCTTC. It encodes CASLSISTGNRYGYTF.

The V call is TRBV6-6, the J call TRBJ2-5; the match to TRBD2 covers 11 bases. CDR1 is MNHNY, CDR2 SVGAGI, per germline (reference sequence). Unmatched junction bases numbered 2, after V lost 0 bases and J lost 5 bases. The CDR3 is made up of 15 amino acids. This chain's CDR3 is CASSYSSGGEETQYF. The CDR3 bases are TGTGCCAGCAGTTACTCTAGCGGGGGGGAGGAGACCCAGTACTTC.

This clone was seen only a few times. J is TRBJ2-2 and V is TRBV2; D is undetermined. The CDR3 length is 10 residues. V shed 6 bases and J shed 7 bases, with 3 bases lying between them. Germline lookup yields CDR1 SNHLY and CDR2 FYNNEI. CDR3 sequence (DNA): TGTGCCAGCAGGGACGGGGAGCTGTTTTTT. This translates into CASRDGELFF.

The chain links TRBV6-6 to TRBJ1-6; D uncertain. Germline-derived CDR1 and CDR2 are MNHNY and SVGAGI (reference sequence). This CDR3 region has 14 residues. V dropped 7 bases and J dropped 0 bases, with 7 bases sitting between them. This CDR3 is CASTGGSYNSPLHF. In DNA form, the CDR3 reads TGTGCCAGCACTGGCGGCTCCTATAATTCACCCCTCCACTTT.

The CDR3 DNA reads as TGTGCCAGCAGCTTATGGGGCTACGAGCAGTACTTC. This translates into CASSLWGYEQYF. V gene TRBV13 combines with J gene TRBJ2-7, with D hard to call. CDR3 size: 12 residues. CDR1 and CDR2 (germline): PRHDT, FYEKMQ (reference sequence). V lost 2 bases and J lost 3, with 5 bases in between.

The J gene is TRBJ2-2, the V gene TRBV29-1; D unclear. The V gene lost 2 bases and the J gene lost 1 base, with 2 bases spanning the gap. From germline, CDR1 is SQVTM and CDR2 ANQGSEA. This CDR3 is 12 amino acids long. The CDR3 DNA sequence: TGCAGCGTTGAAAGGAACACCGGGGAGCTGTTTTTT. Translated: CSVERNTGELFF.

The chain uses TRBV9 and TRBJ1-6; D gene uncertain. This CDR3 contains 15 residues. V was trimmed by 0 bases and J by 7 bases, leaving 11 bases between them. Germline V gene data show CDR1 as SGDLS and CDR2 as YYNGEE. The CDR3: CASSVDPDSNSPLHF. CDR3 nucleotides: TGTGCCAGCAGCGTAGATCCGGATTCGAATTCACCCCTCCACTTT.

The chain couples TRBV19 to TRBJ1-4; D remains ambiguous. Germline CDR1 LNHDA, CDR2 SQIVND (reference sequence). The CDR3 extends over 14 amino acids. Trimming took off 0 bases at V and 7 bases at J, with 9 bases between the two ends. In nucleotides, the CDR3 is TGTGCCAGTAGTATAGAGTTGGAGCCTGAAAAACTGTTTTTT. Translation gives CASSIELEPEKLFF.

This clone turned up a few times. J is TRBJ1-6 and V is TRBV6-5; possibly TRBD1 for D (5 bases). Germline-derived CDR1 and CDR2 are MNHEY and SVGAGI. Trimming shortened V by 5 bases and J by 9 bases, and 11 bases separated the two germline ends. The CDR3 length is 13 residues. The chain's CDR3 is CASSTVRGSPLHF. CDR3 sequence (DNA): TGTGCCAGCAGTACCGTTAGGGGTTCACCCCTCCACTTT.

This clone was counted a single time. The J gene is TRBJ1-3, the V gene TRBV5-6; D is undetermined. CDR1 is SGHDT, CDR2 YYEEEE, per germline. The CDR3 loop spans 15 amino acids. Trimming pared 4 bases from V and 0 bases from J, leaving 11 bases between. CDR3: CASSLDGYSGNTIYF. CDR3 bases: TGTGCCAGCAGCCTTGACGGTTACTCTGGAAACACCATATATTTT.

The chain recombines TRBV4-2 with TRBJ2-6; 8 bases are a match to TRBD1. Trimming removed 1 base from V and 0 bases from J; junction bases left unmatched: 8. Germline CDR1 LGHNA, CDR2 YNFKEQ. The CDR3 spans 19 residues. CDR3 bases: TGTGCCAGCAGCCAAGGGTCACAGGGGGTGGGCTCTGGGGCCAACGTCCTGACTTTC. It is translated as CASSQGSQGVGSGANVLTF.

The rearrangement uses TRBV19 and TRBJ2-7; a possible D gene is TRBD2 (6 bases). CDR1 and CDR2 from the germline V gene are LNHDA and SQIVND (reference sequence). This CDR3 is built from 15 residues. Trimming left V 2 bases short and J 2 bases short, with 13 bases between. In DNA, the CDR3 is TGTGCCAGTAGTATAAGTGGAGGGTTGGCCTACGAGCAGTACTTC. It translates to CASSISGGLAYEQYF.

The V call is TRBV5-1, the J call TRBJ1-2, with a weak D call TRBD1 (5 bases). Germline CDR1 reads SGHRS; CDR2 reads YFSETQ. The germline V and J ends were trimmed by 1 base and 4 bases, with 11 bases remaining between them. This CDR3 spans 14 amino acids. The CDR3 loop reads CASSLSGAAYGYTF. CDR3 nucleotides: TGCGCCAGCAGCTTGTCTGGGGCCGCCTATGGCTACACCTTC. The whole variable domain, remainder taken from reference TRBV5-1 and TRBJ1-2, is KAGVTQTPRYLIKTRGQQVTLSCSPISGHRSVSWYQQTPGQGLQFLFEYFSETQRNKGNFPGRFSGRQFSNSRSEMNVSTLELGDSALYLCASSLSGAAYGYTFGSGTRLTVV.

V and J are TRBV4-3 and TRBJ1-5; D gene unclear. From germline, CDR1 is LGHNA and CDR2 YSLEER. Trimming took off 1 base at V and 4 bases at J, with 5 bases between the two ends. This CDR3 is built from 13 residues. The CDR3 DNA is TGCGCCAGCAGCCAAGTGTTGAATCAGCCCCAGCATTTT. Protein product: CASSQVLNQPQHF.

This chain uses TRBV28 with TRBJ2-7, with 9 positions matching TRBD2. V shed 5 bases, J shed 5 bases, and the junction held 16 bases outside the gene matches. The CDR3 is 17 residues long. Germline loops: CDR1 MDHEN, CDR2 SYDVKM. CDR3 protein: CASSPHQGAGGRNEQYF. CDR3 coding DNA: TGTGCCAGCAGTCCCCACCAGGGAGCGGGAGGCCGGAACGAGCAGTACTTC.

The genes are TRBV11-2 and TRBJ2-1; D remains ambiguous. The CDR3 spans 15 residues. Germline-derived CDR1 and CDR2 are SGHAT and FQNNGV. Trimming took 4 bases from V and 5 from J, leaving 15 bases between them. In DNA form, the CDR3 reads TGTGCCAGCAGCTCGTATCTAGGATCCAACAATGAGCAGTTCTTC. Encoded protein: CASSSYLGSNNEQFF.

The CDR3 DNA sequence: TGTGCTAGTGGTTTGTGGCCCGGGGAGCTGTTTTTT. Translation: CASGLWPGELFF. The rearrangement links TRBV12-5 to TRBJ2-2; D is undetermined. The germline V gene encodes CDR1 LGHNT and CDR2 FRNRAP. The CDR3 is 12 residues long. V shed 2 bases and J shed 6 bases, with 4 bases lying between them.

CDR3 sequence: CASSLAADTQYF. Written as DNA, the CDR3 is TGTGCCAGCAGCTTAGCGGCAGATACGCAGTATTTT. The J gene is TRBJ2-3, the V gene TRBV7-6, with D hard to call. The germline V gene has CDR1 SGHVS and CDR2 FNYEAQ. V shed 0 bases and J shed 4 bases, with 2 bases lying between them. The CDR3 runs to 12 residues. Filled out from reference TRBV7-6 and TRBJ2-3, the complete variable domain reads GAGVSQSPRYKVTKRGQDVALRCDPISGHVSLYWYRQALGQGPEFLTYFNYEAQQDKSGLPNDRFSAERPEGSISTLTIQRTEQRDSAMYRCASSLAADTQYFGPGTRLTVL.

The rearrangement joins TRBV5-1 to TRBJ2-1; possibly TRBD2 for D (7 bases). The length of the CDR3 is 15 residues. Trimming cost V 3 bases and J 10 bases, with 20 bases left between them. The germline V gene encodes CDR1 SGHRS and CDR2 YFSETQ. The CDR3 bases are TGCGCCAGCAGCTCCGTTGCCCGGGGGGCGGACGAGCAGTTCTTC. It is translated as CASSSVARGADEQFF.

The chain joins TRBV30 to TRBJ2-1, with D unresolved. The ends were cut back, 0 bases at V and 8 bases at J, with 20 bases in the middle. Germline lookup yields CDR1 GTSNPN and CDR2 SVGIG (reference sequence). The CDR3 consists of 16 residues. The chain's CDR3 is CAWSVPRQALGDEQFF. The CDR3 DNA reads as TGTGCCTGGAGTGTACCTCGGCAGGCCTTAGGCGATGAGCAGTTCTTC.

The rearrangement uses TRBV21-1 and TRBJ1-6. TRBV21-1 is assigned pseudogene status. This CDR3 contains 12 residues. Here the CDR3 reads CASSGHNSPLHF. Here the CDR3 DNA reads TGTGCCAGCAGTGGTCATAATTCACCCCTCCACTTT.

The chain is built from TRBV7-3 and TRBJ1-3, with a weak D call TRBD1 (5 bases). CDR1 and CDR2 (germline): SGHTA, FQGTGA. The length of the CDR3 is 13 residues. The V gene lost 5 bases and the J gene lost 3 bases, with 8 bases spanning the gap. The CDR3, as DNA: TGTGCCAGCAGCCCGACAGTTGGAAACACCATATATTTT. This encodes CASSPTVGNTIYF.

The rearrangement joins TRBV5-8 to TRBJ1-5, with 9 positions matching TRBD1. Trimming cost V 0 bases and J 6 bases; bases outside gene matches: 7. Germline CDR1 reads SGHTS; CDR2 reads YDEGEE. The CDR3 has 16 amino acids. The CDR3 nucleotides read TGTGCCAGCAGCTTGGGTGGGACAGGGTACGGTCAGCCCCAGCATTTT. This sequence encodes CASSLGGTGYGQPQHF.

The chain employs TRBV12-5 and TRBJ1-5; D not resolved. The CDR3 has 13 residues. V shed 6 bases and J shed 3 bases, with 9 bases lying between them. From germline, CDR1 is LGHNT and CDR2 FRNRAP. This CDR3 is CASGPPNNQPQHF. CDR3 coding DNA: TGTGCTAGTGGGCCCCCAAACAATCAGCCCCAGCATTTT.

This clone was detected a few times. The CDR3 coding sequence is TGTGCCAGCAGCTTGACTAGCGGGCTTTCCTACGAGCAGTACTTC. Amino acid sequence: CASSLTSGLSYEQYF. The chain combines TRBV5-4 with TRBJ2-7; 9 bases line up with TRBD2. The CDR3 length is 15 residues. Trimming removed 1 base from V and 1 base from J; junction bases left unmatched: 3. Germline V gene sequence: CDR1 SGHNT, CDR2 YYREEE (reference sequence).

The gene calls are TRBV2 and TRBJ2-3, with D unclear. The CDR3 extends over 16 amino acids. Between the trimmed V and J ends, which lost 2 bases and 4 bases, there was a span of 16 bases. Germline CDR1 reads SNHLY; CDR2 reads FYNNEI. The CDR3 here is CASSENGPQVPDTQYF. CDR3 in DNA: TGTGCCAGCAGTGAAAATGGCCCGCAGGTCCCAGATACGCAGTATTTT.

The chain recombines TRBV14 with TRBJ2-6; D call uncertain. With 5 bases removed from V and 1 base from J, the gap between germline ends came to 12 bases. Germline CDR1 is SGHDN and CDR2 is FVKESK. CDR3 length: 16 amino acids. DNA for the CDR3: TGTGCCAGCAGCGTAGGGTTTTTTTCTGGGGCCAACGTCCTGACTTTC. This sequence encodes CASSVGFFSGANVLTF.

The V and J genes are TRBV19 and TRBJ2-3; 13 bases line up with TRBD2. Germline loops: CDR1 LNHDA, CDR2 SQIVND (reference sequence). This CDR3 comprises 13 residues. Here the CDR3 DNA reads TGTGCTTCCGGACTAGCGGGAGCAGATACGCAGTATTTT. Translating it yields CASGLAGADTQYF.

The chain is built from TRBV5-1 and TRBJ2-2; 16 nucleotides match TRBD2. CDR3 size: 17 residues. With V trimmed by 3 bases and J by 3 bases, 2 bases remained unmatched. CDR1 is SGHRS, CDR2 YFSETQ, per germline. CDR3 nucleotides: TGCGCCAGCAGCTCGGGACTAGCGGGAGGGGACACCGGGGAGCTGTTTTTT. Protein product: CASSSGLAGGDTGELFF.